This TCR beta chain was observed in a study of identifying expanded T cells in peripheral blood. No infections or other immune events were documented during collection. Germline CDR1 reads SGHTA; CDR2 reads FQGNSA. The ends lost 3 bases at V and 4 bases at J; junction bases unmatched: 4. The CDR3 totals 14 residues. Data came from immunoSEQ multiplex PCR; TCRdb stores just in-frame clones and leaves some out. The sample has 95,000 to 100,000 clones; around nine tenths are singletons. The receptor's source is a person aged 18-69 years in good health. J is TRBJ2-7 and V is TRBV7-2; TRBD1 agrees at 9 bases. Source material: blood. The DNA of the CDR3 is TGTGCCAGCAGCTTGGACAGGGGACATTACGAGCAGTACTTC. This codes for CASSLDRGHYEQYF.